This TCR beta chain was found in a study of cytomegalovirus exposure and HLA in healthy donors. Broader study findings: Being productive about 90% or about 30% of the time was typical of most TCR beta V segments in an earlier analysis. While the bulk of TCR sequences proved rare, some public TCRs turned up in many donors. In a later analysis, about 17,000 TCR beta sequences were associated with HLA alleles at 0.05 false discovery rate.

The PCR employed 60 Vbeta primers together with 13 Jbeta primers. Assay used: immunoSEQ multiplex PCR; TCRdb lists only in-frame clones, some missing. The sample carries roughly 120,000 clones, approximately 80% recorded once. Concerning this clone itself: Its antigen remains unknown.

This CDR3 spans 15 amino acids. CDR1 and CDR2 from the germline V gene are SGHNT and YYREEE (reference sequence). Deletions cut 7 bases from V and 1 base from J, with 17 bases between. The genes are TRBV5-4 and TRBJ1-1, with D possibly matching TRBD1 (6 bases). What was sequenced was PBMCs. This TCR was recovered from a man in his fifties or sixties in good health and CMV-seropositive. The CDR3 DNA is TGTGCCAGCCGCACAGGGATGGGTAGGAACACTGAAGCTTTCTTT. Translated, it gives CASRTGMGRNTEAFF.